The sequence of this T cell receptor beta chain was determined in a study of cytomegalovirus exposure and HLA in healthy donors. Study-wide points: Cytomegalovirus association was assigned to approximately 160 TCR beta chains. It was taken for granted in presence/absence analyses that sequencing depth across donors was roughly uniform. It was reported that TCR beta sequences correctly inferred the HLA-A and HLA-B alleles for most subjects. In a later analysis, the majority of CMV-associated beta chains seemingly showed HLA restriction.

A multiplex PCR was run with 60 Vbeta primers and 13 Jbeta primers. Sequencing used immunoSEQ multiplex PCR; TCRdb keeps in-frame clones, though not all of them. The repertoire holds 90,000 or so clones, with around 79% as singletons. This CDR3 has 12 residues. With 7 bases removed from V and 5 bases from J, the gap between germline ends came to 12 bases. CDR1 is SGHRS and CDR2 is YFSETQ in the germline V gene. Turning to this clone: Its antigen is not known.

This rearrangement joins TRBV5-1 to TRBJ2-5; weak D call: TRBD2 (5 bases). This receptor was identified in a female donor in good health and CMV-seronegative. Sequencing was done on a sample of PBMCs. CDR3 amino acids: CASARSGETQYF. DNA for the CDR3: TGCGCCAGCGCTCGATCGGGGGAGACCCAGTACTTC. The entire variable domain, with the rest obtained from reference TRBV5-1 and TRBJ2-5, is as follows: KAGVTQTPRYLIKTRGQQVTLSCSPISGHRSVSWYQQTPGQGLQFLFEYFSETQRNKGNFPGRFSGRQFSNSRSEMNVSTLELGDSALYLCASARSGETQYFGPGTRLLVL.